The clone carrying this T cell receptor beta chain was picked up many times. No antigen is known for it. These data come from a study of T cells in Graves' hyperthyroidism and ophthalmopathy. Amplification yielded TCR beta CDR3 regions, with RNA transcripts as the source. The study used the HTBI primer set for a first-round RT-PCR of the TCR CDR3. One entry per CDR3 protein, called by TCRdb with MiXCR from the multiplex PCR reads. The sample records hundreds of thousands of distinct CDR3 sequences, around 13% being singletons. Study-level points and caveats: Ophthalmopathy and stable hyperthyroidism were told apart by a 13 V-J model.

The study defined stable Graves' hyperthyroidism as no ophthalmopathy progression within 18 months. Diagnosing involved the use of clinical symptoms, serum thyroxine and TRAb, thyroid ultrasound and orbital computed tomography. Sequenced: blood. This receptor was taken from a woman aged 18-35 years with Graves' hyperthyroidism.

Here the CDR3 reads CASSSPLSGANVLTF. The DNA for the CDR3 is TGTGCCAGCAGTTCCCCCCTCTCTGGGGCCAACGTCCTGACTTTC. V usage is TRBV28 and J usage is TRBJ2-6; D is unresolved. The germline V gene encodes CDR1 MDHEN and CDR2 SYDVKM. The CDR3 totals 15 residues. Trimming took off 4 bases at V and 0 bases at J, with 7 bases between the two ends.